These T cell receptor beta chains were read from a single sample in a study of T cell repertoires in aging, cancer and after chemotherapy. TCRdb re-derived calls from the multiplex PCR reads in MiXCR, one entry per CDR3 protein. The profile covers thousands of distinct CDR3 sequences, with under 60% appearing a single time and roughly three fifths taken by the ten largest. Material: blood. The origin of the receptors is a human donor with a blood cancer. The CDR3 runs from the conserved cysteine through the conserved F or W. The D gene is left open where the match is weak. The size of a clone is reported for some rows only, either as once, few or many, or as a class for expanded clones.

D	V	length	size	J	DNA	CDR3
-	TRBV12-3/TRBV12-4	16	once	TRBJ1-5	TGTGCCAGCAGTCGACGCCGGGCCGATAGCAATCAGCCCCAGCATTTT	CASSRRRADSNQPQHF
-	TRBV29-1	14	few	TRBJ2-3	TGCAGCGGCCTTCTGGCAGGGTATGAAGATACGCAGTATTTT	CSGLLAGYEDTQYF
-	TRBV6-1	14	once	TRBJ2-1	TGTGCCAGCAGTTACCATCGTTCCGGGACTGAGCAGTTCTTC	CASSYHRSGTEQFF
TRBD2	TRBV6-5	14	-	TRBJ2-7	TGTGCCAGCCCCTACGCGGGAGCCTCTTGGGAGCAGTACTTC	CASPYAGASWEQYF
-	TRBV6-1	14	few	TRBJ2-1	TGTGCCAGCAGTGAAGCGCTTTGGGACAATGAGCAGTTCTTC	CASSEALWDNEQFF
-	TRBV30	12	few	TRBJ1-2	TGTGCCTGGAGTGTTTCGGCGGCTAAGTTCACCTTC	CAWSVSAAKFTF
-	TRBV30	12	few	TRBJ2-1	TGTGCCTGGGGGGGTAGGGGGAAGCAGCAGTTCTTC	CAWGGRGKQQFF
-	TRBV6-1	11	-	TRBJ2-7	TGTGCCAGCATTAAAGACTTCGAGCAGTACTTC	CASIKDFEQYF
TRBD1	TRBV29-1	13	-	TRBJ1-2	TGCAGCGCACTGGCGACAGGGTACTATGGCTACACCTTC	CSALATGYYGYTF
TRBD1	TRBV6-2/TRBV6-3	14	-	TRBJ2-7	TGTGCCAGCAGCCACGGGACAGGGAGGTACGAGCAGTACTTC	CASSHGTGRYEQYF
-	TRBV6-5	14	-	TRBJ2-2	TGTGCCATCCGACGAGCCATGAACACCGGGGAGATGTTTTTT	CAIRRAMNTGEMFF
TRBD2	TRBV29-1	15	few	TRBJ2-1	TGCAGCGTTGAGGGGGAGCGGGAGGGCCGGGATGAGCAGTTCTTC	CSVEGEREGRDEQFF
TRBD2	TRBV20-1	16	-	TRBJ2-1	TGCAGTGCTAGGGTTAGACTAGCGGGAAGGTTGGTTGAGCAGTTCTTC	CSARVRLAGRLVEQFF
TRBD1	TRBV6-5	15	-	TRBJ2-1	TGTGCCAGCAGATACAAGACAGGGCCCTACAATGAGCAGTTCTTC	CASRYKTGPYNEQFF
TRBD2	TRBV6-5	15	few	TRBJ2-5	TGTGCCAGTACAAGAACTAGCGGGGGGCAAGAGACCCAGTACTTC	CASTRTSGGQETQYF
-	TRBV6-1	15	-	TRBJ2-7	TGTGCCAGCAGTCTCCTCGGGGTTCTCTCCTACGAGCAGTACTTC	CASSLLGVLSYEQYF
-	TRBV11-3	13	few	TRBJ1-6	TGTGCCAACCCGGTGGAAACCGGTTCACCCCTCCACTTT	CANPVETGSPLHF
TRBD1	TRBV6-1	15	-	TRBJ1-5	TGTGCCAGCAGTGGGACAGGGGGCGAATCTAGGGCCCAGCATTTT	CASSGTGGESRAQHF
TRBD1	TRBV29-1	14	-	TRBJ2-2	TGCAGCGTTCAACAGGGGTGGGACACCGTGGAGCTGTTTTTT	CSVQQGWDTVELFF